This TCR beta chain derives from a study of blood T cells in healthy people across ages. The CDR3 totals 12 residues. Looked up from germline, CDR1 is DFQATT and CDR2 is SNEGSKA (reference sequence). Trimming cost V 3 bases and J 5 bases, with 10 bases left between them. Many counts were recorded for this clonotype. Combining a sample-barcoded 5' primer with a J-beta primer mix, a second PCR ran for about 7 to 11 cycles. Using its own MiXCR run on the 5' RACE reads, TCRdb lists one record per CDR3 protein. The sample carries 450,000 to 700,000 distinct CDR3 sequences, about 26% recorded once. Per sample, extraction of total RNA gave at least 5.5 micrograms in every case.

Sequencing used blood. This rearrangement joins TRBV20-1 to TRBJ2-5, with D hard to call. This clonotype was obtained from a woman aged 70-85 years in good health. DNA of the CDR3: TGCAGTGCTAGGAAAAATTATGAGACCCAGTACTTC. Its protein is CSARKNYETQYF.